These T cell receptor beta chains were read from a single sample in a study of T-cell reconstitution after alpha-beta-depleted transplantation in children. MiXCR, run by TCRdb on the PCR reads, gives a single entry per CDR3 protein. The sample carries around 270,000 distinct CDR3 sequences, around a tenth recorded once. The sample consisted of PBMCs, taken before TCRalphabeta/CD19-depleted stem cell transplant. All receptors derive from a boy less than two years old with acute myeloid leukemia, due to receive a stem cell transplant. The CDR3 runs from the conserved cysteine through the conserved F or W. Fields, in order: J gene, clone size, CDR3 length, D gene, V gene, CDR3 protein, CDR3 DNA. A D gene is named only where the DNA matches it firmly. Only part of the rows carry a size: once, few, many, or a class if the clone is expanded.

J: TRBJ2-7
size: many
length: 15
D: -
V: TRBV7-2
CDR3: CASSLVGDLGNEQYF
DNA: TGTGCCAGCAGCTTAGTGGGGGATCTCGGGAACGAGCAGTACTTC

J: TRBJ1-1
size: many
length: 13
D: -
V: TRBV10-3
CDR3: CAIMREWATEAFF
DNA: TGTGCCATCATGAGGGAATGGGCCACTGAAGCTTTCTTT

J: TRBJ2-5
size: -
length: 16
D: TRBD1
V: TRBV23-1
CDR3: CASSPRTGYPPCPQYF
DNA: TGCGCCAGCAGTCCCCGGACAGGCTATCCTCCATGTCCCCAGTACTTC

J: TRBJ1-4
size: many
length: 14
D: -
V: TRBV29-1
CDR3: CSVPTGPTNEKLFF
DNA: TGCAGCGTCCCCACAGGCCCAACTAATGAAAAACTGTTTTTT

J: TRBJ2-1
size: many
length: 17
D: TRBD1
V: TRBV24-1
CDR3: CATSDFPRQGAYNEQFF
DNA: TGTGCCACCAGTGATTTCCCAAGACAGGGCGCCTACAATGAGCAGTTCTTC

J: TRBJ2-7
size: few
length: 14
D: TRBD2
V: TRBV27
CDR3: CASSFSGRGHEQYF
DNA: TGTGCCAGCAGTTTTAGCGGGAGAGGACACGAGCAGTACTTC

J: TRBJ2-5
size: many
length: 15
D: TRBD1
V: TRBV12-3/TRBV12-4
CDR3: CASSPWGTGSETQYF
DNA: TGTGCCAGCAGTCCCTGGGGGACAGGGTCAGAGACCCAGTACTTC

J: TRBJ2-1
size: -
length: 13
D: -
V: TRBV20-1
CDR3: CSFSDGHLNEQFF
DNA: TGCAGTTTTTCGGACGGTCATTTGAATGAGCAGTTCTTC

J: TRBJ2-7
size: few
length: 13
D: -
V: TRBV7-3
CDR3: CASSPRGRGEQYF
DNA: TGTGCCAGCAGCCCCCGGGGCCGGGGAGAGCAGTACTTC

J: TRBJ2-1
size: many
length: 15
D: -
V: TRBV30
CDR3: CAWSTQGQSYNEQFF
DNA: TGTGCCTGGAGTACACAGGGCCAATCCTACAATGAGCAGTTCTTC

J: TRBJ2-7
size: many
length: 16
D: TRBD1
V: TRBV14
CDR3: CASSPLERQGSYEQYF
DNA: TGTGCCAGCAGCCCACTCGAGCGACAGGGGTCCTACGAGCAGTACTTC

J: TRBJ2-1
size: -
length: 16
D: TRBD2
V: TRBV11-2
CDR3: CASSSSFGGGYNEQFF
DNA: TGTGCCAGCAGCTCCTCTTTTGGGGGGGGGTACAATGAGCAGTTCTTC

J: TRBJ2-5
size: many
length: 14
D: -
V: TRBV29-1
CDR3: CSGQGLLVAETQYF
DNA: TGCAGCGGTCAGGGGTTACTGGTGGCGGAGACCCAGTACTTC

J: TRBJ2-3
size: -
length: 14
D: -
V: TRBV7-2
CDR3: CASSWETSVDTQYF
DNA: TGTGCCAGCAGCTGGGAGACTAGTGTCGATACGCAGTATTTT

J: TRBJ2-1
size: -
length: 16
D: -
V: TRBV9
CDR3: CASSVVGAISYNEQFF
DNA: TGTGCCAGCAGCGTAGTCGGGGCCATTTCCTACAATGAGCAGTTCTTC